Below, 27 T cell receptor beta chains from the same sample are listed, as sequenced in a study of shared clonotypes between healthy human individuals. Some clones are missing from TCRdb's copy, which holds only in-frame ones; the method was immunoSEQ multiplex PCR. The table has millions of clones, approximately 95% seen once. The sequenced sample consisted of naive CD4+ T cells sorted from blood. The subset: CD45RA+ positively selected. The source is a young man in good health.

The CDR3 loop reads CASSFYQAGVGNEQFF. CDR3 DNA: TGTGCCAGCAGCTTCTATCAAGCGGGAGTAGGCAATGAGCAGTTCTTC. The rearrangement joins TRBV7-2 to TRBJ2-1; 8 bases match TRBD2. The CDR3 runs 16 residues. In germline, CDR1 is SGHTA, CDR2 FQGNSA. With V trimmed by 3 bases and J by 6 bases, 10 bases remained unmatched.

CDR3 sequence reads: CASSPLKSTDTQYF. CDR3 DNA: TGTGCCAGCAGCCCTTTAAAGAGCACAGATACGCAGTATTTT. The genes are TRBV5-4 and TRBJ2-3; no firm D call. Germline V CDR1 and CDR2: SGHNT, YYREEE (reference sequence). This CDR3 is built from 14 residues. The V and J ends lost 4 bases and 0 bases respectively, with 9 bases between them. The whole variable domain, filled in from reference TRBV5-4 and TRBJ2-3, reads ETGVTQSPTHLIKTRGQQVTLRCSSQSGHNTVSWYQQALGQGPQFIFQYYREEENGRGNFPPRFSGLQFPNYSSELNVNALELDDSALYLCASSPLKSTDTQYFGPGTRLTVL.

This rearrangement joins TRBV2 to TRBJ1-1; possibly TRBD1 for D (6 bases). Germline V gene sequence: CDR1 SNHLY, CDR2 FYNNEI. The CDR3 is made up of 16 amino acids. V was pared by 4 bases and J by 0 bases, with 15 bases between. The CDR3 sequence: CASSVTGSWVNTEAFF. In DNA, the CDR3 is TGTGCCAGCAGTGTTACAGGGAGTTGGGTGAACACTGAAGCTTTCTTT.

This chain uses TRBV7-9 with TRBJ2-6; 12 bases map to TRBD1. The CDR3 is 18 residues long. The V and J ends lost 5 bases and 4 bases, in that order; junction bases with no gene match: 9. CDR1 and CDR2 from the germline V gene are SEHNR and FQNEAQ (reference sequence). CDR3 DNA: TGTGCCAGCAGCCCGAAGGGACAGGGGGCGCCCGGGGCCAACGTCCTGACTTTC. Translation: CASSPKGQGAPGANVLTF.

J is TRBJ1-4 and V is TRBV30; D gene unclear. Trimming pared 4 bases from V and 8 bases from J, leaving 11 bases between. CDR3 length equals 12 residues. Germline V gene data show CDR1 as GTSNPN and CDR2 as SVGIG (reference sequence). This CDR3 reads CAWNSNPEKLFF. In DNA, the CDR3 is TGTGCCTGGAATTCCAACCCGGAAAAACTGTTTTTT.

The chain carries TRBV18 and TRBJ2-2; no clear D gene. Germline V gene lookup returns CDR1 KGHSH and CDR2 LQKENI. Trimming took 6 bases from V and 1 from J, leaving 6 bases between them. The CDR3 has 13 amino acids. The CDR3 bases are TGTGCCAGCTCGGCGCTGAACACCGGGGAGCTGTTTTTT. Translating it yields CASSALNTGELFF.

The gene calls are TRBV7-2 and TRBJ2-1; 14 bases are a match to TRBD2. This CDR3 has 19 residues. Germline V gene data show CDR1 as SGHTA and CDR2 as FQGNSA. V lost 5 bases to trimming and J lost 6 bases; unmatched junction nucleotides: 15. DNA for the CDR3: TGTGCCAGCAGCCCAGGACTAGCGGGAGGCGCCCTGAGGCTCAATGAGCAGTTCTTC. Amino acids: CASSPGLAGGALRLNEQFF.

This sequence joins TRBV7-3 and TRBJ2-1, with a possible D match to TRBD1 (6 bases). Germline V CDR1 and CDR2: SGHTA, FQGTGA. The CDR3 runs 14 residues. V lost 7 bases, J lost 2 bases, and 12 bases lay in between. CDR3 in amino acids: CASTRGFTYNEQFF. The DNA of the CDR3 is TGTGCCAGCACGAGGGGGTTCACCTACAATGAGCAGTTCTTC.

This sequence joins TRBV7-2 and TRBJ2-4, with TRBD2 matching 11 bases. V shed 4 bases, J shed 6 bases, and the junction held 8 bases outside the gene matches. Germline-derived CDR1 and CDR2 are SGHTA and FQGNSA. CDR3 size: 16 residues. The CDR3 sequence is CASSYVAGGPGNIQYF. The CDR3 DNA follows: TGTGCCAGCAGCTACGTAGCGGGAGGGCCGGGAAACATTCAGTACTTC.

The chain links TRBV5-1 to TRBJ1-2, with 8 bases fitting TRBD1. CDR3 length: 17 amino acids. The V gene end was trimmed by 0 bases and the J gene end by 3 bases; junction bases not matched to a gene: 10. Germline values: CDR1 SGHRS, CDR2 YFSETQ. The CDR3 coding sequence is TGCGCCAGCAGCTTGGAAGTGGGCAGGGGGCAGGACTATGGCTACACCTTC. This gives the protein CASSLEVGRGQDYGYTF.

V usage is TRBV27 and J usage is TRBJ2-1; 12 positions match TRBD2. After removal of 3 bases from V and 0 bases from J, the junction contained 6 bases not matched to a gene. The CDR3 totals 18 residues. CDR1 is MNHEY, CDR2 SMNVEV, per germline (reference sequence). CDR3 amino acids: CASSFPSGGARSYNEQFF. The CDR3, as DNA: TGTGCCAGCAGTTTTCCTAGCGGGGGGGCTCGCTCCTACAATGAGCAGTTCTTC.

The rearrangement uses TRBV7-2 and TRBJ1-2; TRBD1 might be the D (5 bases). Trimming left V 5 bases short and J 4 bases short, with 11 bases between. The germline gives CDR1 SGHTA, CDR2 FQGNSA. The CDR3 loop spans 13 amino acids. DNA for the CDR3: TGTGCCAGCAGCGCCCGCGGGGGCTATGGCTACACCTTC. Protein sequence: CASSARGGYGYTF. Based on the CDR3 plus reference TRBV7-2 and TRBJ1-2, the full variable domain is GAGVSQSPSNKVTEKGKDVELRCDPISGHTALYWYRQSLGQGLEFLIYFQGNSAPDKSGLPSDRFSAERTGGSVSTLTIQRTQQEDSAVYLCASSARGGYGYTFGSGTRLTVV.

V usage is TRBV2 and J usage is TRBJ2-5; 8 bases are shared with TRBD2. Germline CDR1 is SNHLY and CDR2 is FYNNEI. V gave up 6 bases and J gave up 2 bases; unmatched junction bases: 5. The CDR3 is 14 amino acids. The CDR3 sequence: CASRISGGQETQYF. Here the CDR3 DNA reads TGTGCCAGCAGAATTTCGGGAGGGCAAGAGACCCAGTACTTC.

V and J are TRBV30 and TRBJ1-1; D unclear. Trimming removed 2 bases from V and 5 bases from J, with 12 bases in between. From germline, CDR1 is GTSNPN and CDR2 SVGIG (reference sequence). The CDR3 runs to 13 residues. The CDR3 is CAWSKGSRTEAFF. In DNA form, the CDR3 reads TGTGCCTGGAGTAAAGGGTCGAGAACTGAAGCTTTCTTT.

This clone has just a few counts. The CDR3 reads CASSLYRTGRTDTQYF. CDR3 coding DNA: TGTGCCAGCAGTTTATACCGGACAGGGCGCACAGATACGCAGTATTTT. This chain links TRBV27 with TRBJ2-3; 8 nucleotides match TRBD1. This CDR3 is 16 amino acids long. Looked up from germline, CDR1 is MNHEY and CDR2 is SMNVEV (reference sequence). J was trimmed by 1 base and V by 1 base; bases with no gene match: 4.

V gene TRBV6-1 combines with J gene TRBJ2-4; D assignment may be TRBD1 or TRBD2 (6 bases each). Trimming pared 4 bases from V and 0 bases from J, leaving 19 bases between. There are 18 residues in the CDR3. CDR1 is MNHNS, CDR2 SASEGT, per germline. CDR3 in amino acids: CASSGWGAADLAKNIQYF. The CDR3 DNA reads as TGTGCCAGCAGTGGATGGGGGGCAGCAGATCTAGCCAAAAACATTCAGTACTTC.

The chain couples TRBV7-9 to TRBJ2-7, with 14 bases that match TRBD2. Germline V lookup: CDR1 SEHNR, CDR2 FQNEAQ (reference sequence). The CDR3 totals 15 residues. The V segment lost 5 bases and the J segment 3 bases; nucleotides outside the gene matches: 3. The DNA for the CDR3 is TGTGCCAGCAGCGGCGGGACTAGCGGGAGCTACGAGCAGTACTTC. This codes for CASSGGTSGSYEQYF.

This chain connects TRBV7-2 to TRBJ2-1; D gene uncertain. This CDR3 comprises 15 residues. Germline loops: CDR1 SGHTA, CDR2 FQGNSA. The germline V and J ends were trimmed by 1 base and 10 bases, with 17 bases remaining between them. CDR3 bases: TGTGCCAGCAGCTTAGGGCTGGCCAAGCTGGTCGAGCAGTTCTTC. The encoded protein is CASSLGLAKLVEQFF.

CDR3 region: CASRSPNTGELFF. The CDR3 DNA reads TGTGCCAGCAGGTCCCCCAACACCGGGGAGCTGTTTTTT. The chain is built from TRBV28 and TRBJ2-2; D not certain. Germline-derived CDR1 and CDR2 are MDHEN and SYDVKM. This CDR3 region has 13 residues. V was cut by 6 bases and J by 2 bases, with 7 bases left in between.

The chain combines TRBV9 with TRBJ1-2; 8 positions match TRBD1. This CDR3 is 18 amino acids long. V shed 3 bases, J shed 0 bases, and the junction held 13 bases outside the gene matches. Germline values: CDR1 SGDLS, CDR2 YYNGEE. The CDR3 here is CASSGKLRDRSSNYGYTF. The CDR3, as DNA: TGTGCCAGCAGCGGCAAATTGAGGGACAGGAGTTCTAACTATGGCTACACCTTC.

This clone has a handful of counts. The genes are TRBV7-9 and TRBJ1-4; D is possibly TRBD1 (5 bases). Trimming left V 3 bases short and J 8 bases short, with 19 bases between. The CDR3 runs 16 residues. Germline CDR1 is SEHNR and CDR2 is FQNEAQ (reference sequence). Here the CDR3 reads CASSFTLHDRGEKLFF. In DNA form, the CDR3 reads TGTGCCAGCAGCTTTACACTACATGACCGGGGGGAAAAACTGTTTTTT.

The V and J genes are TRBV10-3 and TRBJ2-1; TRBD2 matches at 9 bases. There are 17 residues in the CDR3. V trimming: 6 bases; J trimming: 7 bases; junction bases outside the gene matches: 16. The germline V gene has CDR1 ENHRY and CDR2 SYGVKD. For the CDR3, the DNA is TGTGCCATCAGCCCCTCCCCGGTAGCGGGAGTAAGTAATGAGCAGTTCTTC. Translating gives CAISPSPVAGVSNEQFF.

This clone was recorded only once. The J gene is TRBJ2-3, the V gene TRBV30; perhaps TRBD2 as D (7 bases). The CDR3 length is 17 residues. The V and J ends lost 3 bases and 0 bases respectively, with 19 bases between them. Germline V gene sequence: CDR1 GTSNPN, CDR2 SVGIG (reference sequence). This CDR3 reads CAWRWGGAPRSTDTQYF. The DNA of the CDR3 is TGTGCCTGGAGGTGGGGGGGGGCCCCCAGAAGCACAGATACGCAGTATTTT.

The rearrangement links TRBV2 to TRBJ1-5; D is undetermined. Germline V CDR1 and CDR2: SNHLY, FYNNEI. The CDR3 runs 13 residues. The V gene lost 7 bases and the J gene lost 4 bases, with 11 bases spanning the gap. CDR3 DNA: TGTGCCAGCACGAGACTTTCAAATCAGCCCCAGCATTTT. This translates into CASTRLSNQPQHF.

The chain carries TRBV1 and TRBJ2-7; the table's TRBD2 call for D was not verified on the DNA. TRBV1 is labeled a pseudogene. The CDR3 is 15 amino acids. The CDR3 DNA sequence: TGCACCAGCAGCCACAGACTAGCGGGAACTAACGAGCAGTACTTC. This codes for CTSSHRLAGTNEQYF.

This rearrangement joins TRBV10-1 to TRBJ2-3; 8 bases are a match to TRBD2. V was pared by 0 bases and J by 5 bases, with 7 bases of the junction left unmatched. This CDR3 comprises 16 residues. The germline gives CDR1 WNHNN, CDR2 SYGVQD (reference sequence). The CDR3 DNA reads as TGCGCCAGCAGTGAGTCAGGGTCGGGGGGGCTAGATACGCAGTATTTT. This sequence encodes CASSESGSGGLDTQYF.

This sequence joins TRBV7-2 and TRBJ2-1; 11 bases agree with TRBD2. Germline V gene data show CDR1 as SGHTA and CDR2 as FQGNSA. V shed 4 bases and J 7 bases; nucleotides not matched to a gene: 9. The CDR3 loop spans 16 amino acids. The DNA for the CDR3 is TGTGCCAGCAGCTCGTATACCCTAGCGGGAGGAAATGAGCAGTTCTTC. Its translation: CASSSYTLAGGNEQFF.